This TCR beta chain emerged from a study of CDR3 diversity in severe acne. MiXCR, run by TCRdb on the PCR reads, gives a single entry per CDR3 protein. The sample shows almost 85,000 distinct CDR3 sequences, around 53% of them seen only once. The CDR3 spans 11 residues. Trimming took 7 bases from V and 7 from J, leaving 7 bases between them. Per germline, CDR1 MNHNY and CDR2 SVGAGI (reference sequence). The source is a male donor in good health, without acne. The source material was blood. The V and J genes are TRBV6-6 and TRBJ2-2; D is ambiguous. The CDR3 protein is CASMGIGELFF. The CDR3 nucleotides read TGTGCCAGCATGGGTATCGGGGAGCTGTTTTTT.